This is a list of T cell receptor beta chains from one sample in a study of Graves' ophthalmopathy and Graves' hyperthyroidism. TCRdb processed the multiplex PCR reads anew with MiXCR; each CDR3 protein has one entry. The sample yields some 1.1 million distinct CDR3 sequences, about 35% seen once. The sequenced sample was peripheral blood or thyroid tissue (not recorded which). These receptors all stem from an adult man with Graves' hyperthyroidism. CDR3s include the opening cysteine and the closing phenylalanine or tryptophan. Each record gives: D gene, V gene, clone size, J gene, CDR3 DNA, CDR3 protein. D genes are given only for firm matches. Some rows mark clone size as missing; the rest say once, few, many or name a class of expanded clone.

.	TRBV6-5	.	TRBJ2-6	TGTGCCAGCAGTTTCCGCAGCACTGGGGCCAACGTCCTGACTTTC	CASSFRSTGANVLTF
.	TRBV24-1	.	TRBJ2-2	TGTGCCACCAGTGCTGTGACACACACCGGGGAGCTGTTTTTT	CATSAVTHTGELFF
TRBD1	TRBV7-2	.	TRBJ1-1	TGTGCCAGCAGCCAGGGACAGGTCCACACAGCTTTCTTT	CASSQGQVHTAFF
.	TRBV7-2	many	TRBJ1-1	TGTGCCAGCAACCGGGACACCCCGGGGACTGAAGCTTTCTTT	CASNRDTPGTEAFF
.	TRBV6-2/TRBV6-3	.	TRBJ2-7	TGTGCCAGCAGTTATGGTCTGGGATCCTACGAGCAGTACTTC	CASSYGLGSYEQYF
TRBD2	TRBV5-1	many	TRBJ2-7	TGCGCCAGCAGCTCTCCCTCCGGGACTAGTAGTGAGCAGTACTTC	CASSSPSGTSSEQYF
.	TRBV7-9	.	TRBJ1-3	TGTGTCAGCAGCTTAGTCCAGGCAAACTCTGGAAACACCATATATTTT	CVSSLVQANSGNTIYF
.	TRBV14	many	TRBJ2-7	TGTGCCAGCAGCCAAGATACAATCGAGCAGTACTTC	CASSQDTIEQYF
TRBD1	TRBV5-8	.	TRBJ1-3	TGTGCCAGCAGCCGGACAGGGCCTTCCTCTGGAAACACCATATATTTT	CASSRTGPSSGNTIYF
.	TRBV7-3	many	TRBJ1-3	TGTGCCAGCAGCCCTGGAGTATCTGGAAACACCATATATTTT	CASSPGVSGNTIYF
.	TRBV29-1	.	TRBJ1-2	TGCAGCGTTGCCCTAGCGGCTGCGTACGAGGCTCCTGGCTACACCTTC	CSVALAAAYEAPGYTF
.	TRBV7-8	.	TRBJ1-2	TGTGCCAGCAGCTTAGTTGAGGCGGGTGGCTACACCTTC	CASSLVEAGGYTF
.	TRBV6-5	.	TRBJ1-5	TGTGCCAGCAGTGACGACAGTTGCGATCAGCCCCAGCATTTT	CASSDDSCDQPQHF
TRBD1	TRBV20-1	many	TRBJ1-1	TGCAGTGCTAGCGCTCGGGACAGAATTTTGAACACTGAAGCTTTCTTT	CSASARDRILNTEAFF
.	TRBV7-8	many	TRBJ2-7	TGTGCCAGCAACCGGGACCTAACAACCTACGAGCAGTACTTC	CASNRDLTTYEQYF
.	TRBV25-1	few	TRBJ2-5	TGTGCCAGCAGTGTAACAGGGACCCAGTACTTC	CASSVTGTQYF
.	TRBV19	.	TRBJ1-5	TGTGCCACGAACCCAGGGAATAGCAATCAGCCCCAGCATTTT	CATNPGNSNQPQHF
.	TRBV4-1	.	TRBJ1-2	TGCGCCAGCAGCCCCGACAGGTTTAACTATGGCTACACCTTC	CASSPDRFNYGYTF
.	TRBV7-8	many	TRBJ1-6	TGTGCCAGCAGCTTAAAGGCACTCCCGAGCTCCTATAATTCACCCCTCCACTTT	CASSLKALPSSYNSPLHF
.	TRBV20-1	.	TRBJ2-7	TGCAGTGCTAGAGACCCCCTCAGGGGCAGCGACGAGCAGTACTTC	CSARDPLRGSDEQYF
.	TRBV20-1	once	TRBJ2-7	TGCAGTGCTAGCAAGGGGAGGCTCGAGCAGTACTTC	CSASKGRLEQYF
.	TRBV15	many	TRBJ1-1	TGTGCCACCAGCAGAGATCGAGGGTTGGCTGAAGCTTTCTTT	CATSRDRGLAEAFF
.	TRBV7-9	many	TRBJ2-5	TGTGCCAGCAGCTTCCAGAACCAAGAGACCCAGTACTTC	CASSFQNQETQYF
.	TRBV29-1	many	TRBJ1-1	TGCAGCGTTGCCTGGGGGTCGGACACTGAAGCTTTCTTT	CSVAWGSDTEAFF
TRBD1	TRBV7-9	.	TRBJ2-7	TGTGCCAGCAGCCCAAGCGGGACAGGGGGAATTCAGTACTTC	CASSPSGTGGIQYF
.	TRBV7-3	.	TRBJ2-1	TGTGCCAGCAGCTTCCAGGTGGCCTACGAGCAGTTCTTC	CASSFQVAYEQFF
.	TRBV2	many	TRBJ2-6	TGTGCCAGCTCCCCAACCCAGCGTTCTGGGGCCAACGTCCTGACTTTC	CASSPTQRSGANVLTF
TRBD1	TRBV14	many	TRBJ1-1	TGTGCCAGCAGCCAACTACAGGGGCCCCTTGCTGCTTTCTTT	CASSQLQGPLAAFF
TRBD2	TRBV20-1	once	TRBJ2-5	TGCAGTCCACTAGCGGGAGTGGAGACCCAGTACTTC	CSPLAGVETQYF
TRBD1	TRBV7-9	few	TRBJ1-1	TGTGCCAGCAGCTCAGGGGGATGGACTGAAGCTTTCTTT	CASSSGGWTEAFF
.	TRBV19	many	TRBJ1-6	TGTGCCAGTACATCCCAGAGCTCCTATAATTCACCCCTCCACTTT	CASTSQSSYNSPLHF
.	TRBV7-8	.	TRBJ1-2	TGTGCCAGCAGCCAAACAGGGAATGGCTACACCTTC	CASSQTGNGYTF
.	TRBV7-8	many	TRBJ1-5	TGTGCCAGCAGCTTATTCTCCCCCGGGGAGCCCCAGCATTTT	CASSLFSPGEPQHF
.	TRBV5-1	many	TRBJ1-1	TGCGCCAGCCTGGGTCTGGGCGGCACTGAAGCTTTCTTT	CASLGLGGTEAFF
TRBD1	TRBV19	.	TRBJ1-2	TGTGCCAGTAGTATAACCGGGACAGTTGGCTACACCTTC	CASSITGTVGYTF
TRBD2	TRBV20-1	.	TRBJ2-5	TGCAGTGCTAGAGATCCGACTAGCGGATTAGAGACCCAGTACTTC	CSARDPTSGLETQYF
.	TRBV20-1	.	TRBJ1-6	TGCAGTGCTAGAGATGGGGGGCTAGATAATTCACCCCTCCACTTT	CSARDGGLDNSPLHF
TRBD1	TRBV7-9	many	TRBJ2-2	TGTGCCAGCAGCCGGGACAGGGGGCTCACCGGGGAGCTGTTTTTT	CASSRDRGLTGELFF
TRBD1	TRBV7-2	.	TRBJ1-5	TGTGCCAGTAGACAGGGCGGTCGAGCACTTTTGCATTTT	CASRQGGRALLHF
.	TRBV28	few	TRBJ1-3	TGTGCCAGCACCCAGGCAGGCTCTGGAAACACCATATATTTT	CASTQAGSGNTIYF
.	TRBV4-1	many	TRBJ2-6	TGCGCCAGCAGCCAAGCTCCCTCTGGGGCCAACGTCCTGACTTTC	CASSQAPSGANVLTF
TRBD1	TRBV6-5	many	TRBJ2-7	TGTGCCAGCAGTAAGGGGGACAGGAGCTCCTACGAGCAGTACTTC	CASSKGDRSSYEQYF
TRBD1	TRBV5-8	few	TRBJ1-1	TGTGCCAGCAGCCGAATCGAGGACAGGGGAGCTTTCTTT	CASSRIEDRGAFF
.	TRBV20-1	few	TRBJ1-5	TGCAGTGCTAGAAGACAGCCCCAGGTAAATCAGCCCCAGCATTTT	CSARRQPQVNQPQHF
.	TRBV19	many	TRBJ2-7	TGTGCCAGTAGTACGGGCTACCCCTCCGAGCAGTACTTC	CASSTGYPSEQYF
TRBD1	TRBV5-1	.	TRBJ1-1	TGCGCCAGCAGCGCCCGGACAGGGGACAACACTGAAGCTTTCTTT	CASSARTGDNTEAFF
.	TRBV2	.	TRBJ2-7	TGTGCCATCAGCCCTCCCAGGGTGGGAGTGGAGAACTACGAGCAGTACTTC	CAISPPRVGVENYEQYF
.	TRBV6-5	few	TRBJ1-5	TGTGCCAGCAGCCAGGACAGTGACAATCAGCCCCAGCATTTT	CASSQDSDNQPQHF
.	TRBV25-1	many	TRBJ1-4	TGTGCCAGCAGTGAGTCCAGAACAACTAATGAAAAACTGTTTTTT	CASSESRTTNEKLFF
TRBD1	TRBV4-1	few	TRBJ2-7	TGCGCCAGCAGCCAGTTGATGACAGGGTACGAGCAGTACTTC	CASSQLMTGYEQYF
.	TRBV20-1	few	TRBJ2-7	TGCAGTGCTCGACAGCCCAACCTCTACGAGCAGTACTTC	CSARQPNLYEQYF